The 27 T cell receptor beta chains listed next were all sequenced from one sample in a study of OX40 agonist ivuxolimab in advanced cancers. The table came from immunoSEQ multiplex PCR; TCRdb's copy has only in-frame clones and leaves some out. The data contain fewer than 120,000 clones, about nine tenths of them singletons. The source was CD4+ or CD8+ T cells sorted from blood, collected in a trial of the OX40 agonist ivuxolimab. Receptors originate from an adult with an advanced solid tumor such as melanoma, head and neck, liver or kidney cancer.

The V and J genes are TRBV28 and TRBJ1-2; D ambiguous. The CDR3 is 15 amino acids. The germline V gene encodes CDR1 MDHEN and CDR2 SYDVKM. The V end lost 3 bases, the J end lost 4 bases, and 15 bases lay between the germline ends. The CDR3 nucleotides read TGTGCCAGCAGTTTTGAGGCCTCCTACGCCTATGGCTACACCTTC. Its protein product is CASSFEASYAYGYTF.

Only one count was recorded for this clone. The chain has TRBV18 and TRBJ2-7; possible D gene TRBD2, 6 bases. Trimming pared 6 bases from V and 7 bases from J, leaving 13 bases between. Germline V CDR1 and CDR2: KGHSH, LQKENI. The CDR3 sequence is 12 residues long. The CDR3 reads CASSGAGTEQYF. For the CDR3, the DNA is TGTGCCAGCTCTGGGGCGGGAACAGAGCAGTACTTC.

The V call is TRBV4-3, the J call TRBJ1-2; a weak D match, TRBD1 (6 bases). The V end was cut by 0 bases, the J end by 0 bases, with 11 bases between. CDR1 is LGHNA and CDR2 is YSLEER in the germline V gene. CDR3 length: 16 residues. The CDR3 loop reads CASSQDYGGANYGYTF. CDR3 in DNA: TGCGCCAGCAGCCAAGATTATGGGGGCGCTAACTATGGCTACACCTTC.

The V call is TRBV15, the J call TRBJ1-1, with D unresolved. This CDR3 is built from 14 residues. V shed 2 bases and J shed 9 bases, with 16 bases lying between them. The V gene's germline CDR1 is LNHNV and CDR2 YYDKDF (reference sequence). CDR3 nucleotides: TGTGCCACCAGCAGATCCGAGACAATCCCCAAAGCTTTCTTT. Its translation is CATSRSETIPKAFF.

The chain links TRBV9 to TRBJ2-7; 8 nucleotides agree with TRBD2. The J segment lost 7 bases and the V segment lost 0 bases, leaving 12 bases of the junction unmatched. The CDR3 contains 16 residues. Looked up from germline, CDR1 is SGDLS and CDR2 is YYNGEE. DNA for the CDR3: TGTGCCAGCAGCGTAGCTAGCGGGCTACCGATGGGGGAGCAGTACTTC. It codes for CASSVASGLPMGEQYF.

This clone was counted only a few times. This chain uses TRBV27 with TRBJ2-3; 9 nucleotides agree with TRBD1. With 2 bases clipped from V and 2 bases from J, the junction kept 5 bases outside the gene matches. Germline V gene data show CDR1 as MNHEY and CDR2 as SMNVEV (reference sequence). CDR3 length: 16 residues. The DNA of the CDR3 is TGTGCCAGCAGTTTAGAGGGACAGGGTCCCACAGATACGCAGTATTTT. Amino acids: CASSLEGQGPTDTQYF.

V is TRBV30 and J is TRBJ1-1, with 8 positions matching TRBD1. The CDR3 spans 13 residues. Germline V gene sequence: CDR1 GTSNPN, CDR2 SVGIG (reference sequence). The J segment lost 11 bases and the V segment lost 0 bases, leaving 8 bases of the junction unmatched. CDR3 DNA sequence: TGTGCCTGGAGTGTGGGACAGGCCACAGGGGCTTTCTTT. It codes for CAWSVGQATGAFF.

This clone showed up just once. This chain connects TRBV15 to TRBJ2-5; TRBD2 might be the D (5 bases). Germline V CDR1 and CDR2: LNHNV, YYDKDF (reference sequence). The CDR3 consists of 15 residues. Trimming removed 4 bases at V and 4 bases at J, with 16 bases between. The CDR3 reads CATSTHPGAGETQYF. The CDR3 region has the DNA TGTGCCACCAGCACGCACCCGGGCGCGGGAGAGACCCAGTACTTC.

The chain carries TRBV11-2 and TRBJ1-2, with D perhaps TRBD1 (5 bases). Between the trimmed V and J ends, which lost 2 bases and 8 bases, there was a span of 18 bases. The CDR3 has 15 amino acids. Germline CDR1 reads SGHAT; CDR2 reads FQNNGV. CDR3: CASSLNRLGHEGYTF. As DNA, the CDR3 is TGTGCCAGCAGCTTAAACAGGCTCGGTCATGAGGGCTACACCTTC. The full variable domain, its missing parts supplied by reference TRBV11-2 and TRBJ1-2, is EAGVAQSPRYKIIEKRQSVAFWCNPISGHATLYWYQQILGQGPKLLIQFQNNGVVDDSQLPKDRFSAERLKGVDSTLKIQPAKLEDSAVYLCASSLNRLGHEGYTFGSGTRLTVV.

This chain links TRBV2 with TRBJ2-2; TRBD1 matches at 10 bases. The germline gives CDR1 SNHLY, CDR2 FYNNEI. CDR3 length equals 14 residues. J gave up 6 bases and V 7 bases, and 5 bases lay outside the gene matches. The CDR3, as DNA: TGTGCCAGCACCGACAGGGGGCGATCCGGGGAGCTGTTTTTT. Translating it yields CASTDRGRSGELFF.

This chain connects TRBV10-3 to TRBJ1-4, with D perhaps TRBD1 (6 bases). The CDR3 runs 12 residues. Trimming removed 2 bases from V and 11 bases from J, with 9 bases in between. Germline V CDR1 and CDR2: ENHRY, SYGVKD. CDR3 coding DNA: TGTGCCATCAGTGAGACAGGGACGAAACTGTTTTTT. It is translated as CAISETGTKLFF.

The chain carries TRBV5-1 and TRBJ2-7; 8 bases fit TRBD1. Germline values: CDR1 SGHRS, CDR2 YFSETQ. This CDR3 is 17 amino acids long. V was pared by 0 bases and J by 2 bases, with 10 bases of the junction left unmatched. For the CDR3, the DNA is TGCGCCAGCAGCTTGGAGGAGTGGGGACAGGATACCTACGAGCAGTACTTC. Translating gives CASSLEEWGQDTYEQYF.

V is TRBV9 and J is TRBJ1-3; 8 nucleotides line up with TRBD1. CDR3 length: 17 residues. Germline lookup yields CDR1 SGDLS and CDR2 YYNGEE. The V gene end was trimmed by 3 bases and the J gene end by 0 bases; junction bases not matched to a gene: 8. The CDR3 protein is CASSGTGQAFSGNTIYF. The CDR3, as DNA: TGTGCCAGCAGCGGGACGGGACAGGCCTTCTCTGGAAACACCATATATTTT.

The chain uses TRBV7-2 and TRBJ2-1; 7 positions agree with TRBD1. Losses at the gene ends were 6 bases for V and 1 base for J; bases not matched to a gene: 15. Germline CDR1 is SGHTA and CDR2 is FQGNSA. This CDR3 region has 18 residues. In DNA form, the CDR3 reads TGTGCCAGCAGTACAGAATGGGACAGAGAATTTTCCTACAATGAGCAGTTCTTC. Translated, it gives CASSTEWDREFSYNEQFF.

The rearrangement uses TRBV6-5 and TRBJ1-1, with D unresolved. CDR1 and CDR2 from the germline V gene are MNHEY and SVGAGI. The V and J ends lost 1 base and 1 base respectively, with 10 bases between them. The CDR3 has 15 amino acids. The CDR3 nucleotides are TGTGCCAGCAGTTACTTGTTTGAGGCGAACACTGAAGCTTTCTTT. Its translation: CASSYLFEANTEAFF.

The chain employs TRBV25-1 and TRBJ2-1, with D tentatively TRBD1 or TRBD2 (5 bases each). The germline V and J ends were trimmed by 3 bases and 5 bases, with 11 bases remaining between them. From germline, CDR1 is MGHDK and CDR2 SYGVNS. The CDR3 contains 14 residues. Written as DNA, the CDR3 is TGTGCCAGCAGTGAGGTGGGGGACCACAATGAGCAGTTCTTC. Translation gives CASSEVGDHNEQFF. The whole variable domain, remainder taken from reference TRBV25-1 and TRBJ2-1, is EADIYQTPRYLVIGTGKKITLECSQTMGHDKMYWYQQDPGMELHLIHYSYGVNSTEKGDLSSESTVSRIRTEHFPLTLESARPSHTSQYLCASSEVGDHNEQFFGPGTRLTVL.

This sequence joins TRBV19 and TRBJ2-7; TRBD2 matches at 12 bases. The trim removed 5 bases at V and 4 bases at J, leaving 3 bases unmatched. There are 14 residues in the CDR3. The germline CDR1 and CDR2 sequences are LNHDA and SQIVND (reference sequence). The CDR3 protein is CASSLAGGPYEQYF. The CDR3 region has the DNA TGTGCCAGTAGTCTAGCGGGAGGGCCATACGAGCAGTACTTC. Using reference TRBV19 and TRBJ2-7 for the parts outside the CDR3, the full variable domain is DGGITQSPKYLFRKEGQNVTLSCEQNLNHDAMYWYRQDPGQGLRLIYYSQIVNDFQKGDIAEGYSVSREKKESFPLTVTSAQKNPTAFYLCASSLAGGPYEQYFGPGTRLTVT.

This chain joins TRBV5-1 and TRBJ1-4; D call uncertain. CDR1 SGHRS and CDR2 YFSETQ come from the germline V gene. This CDR3 has 14 residues. Trimming shortened V by 0 bases and J by 4 bases, and 7 bases separated the two germline ends. The CDR3 loop reads CASSLGQINEKLFF. CDR3 DNA: TGCGCCAGCAGCTTGGGGCAGATTAATGAAAAACTGTTTTTT.

The chain uses TRBV28 and TRBJ2-3; 10 bases match TRBD2. V shed 5 bases and J 2 bases; nucleotides not matched to a gene: 4. Germline assignment: CDR1 MDHEN and CDR2 SYDVKM. The CDR3 has 15 amino acids. CDR3 protein: CASSRTSGLTDTQYF. The DNA of the CDR3 is TGTGCCAGCAGTCGGACTAGCGGTCTCACAGATACGCAGTATTTT.

This clone was detected only a few times. The chain carries TRBV2 and TRBJ1-1; the D is unclear. CDR1 and CDR2 (germline): SNHLY, FYNNEI. V was shortened by 7 bases and J by 3 bases, with 6 bases between the two germline ends. The CDR3 is 11 residues long. The DNA for the CDR3 is TGTGCCAGCAAGTGGGACACTGAAGCTTTCTTT. Residues: CASKWDTEAFF.

V gene TRBV14 combines with J gene TRBJ1-1; TRBD1 agrees at 7 bases. The trim removed 4 bases at V and 4 bases at J, leaving 3 bases unmatched. Germline V lookup: CDR1 SGHDN, CDR2 FVKESK. The CDR3 is 13 residues long. The CDR3 DNA reads as TGTGCCAGCAGCCTGACAGGGTCCACTGAAGCTTTCTTT. Translated, it gives CASSLTGSTEAFF.

This clone was found many times. The chain recombines TRBV19 with TRBJ2-7; D may correspond to TRBD1 or TRBD2 (5 bases each). The CDR3 spans 13 residues. Per the germline V gene, CDR1 is LNHDA and CDR2 is SQIVND (reference sequence). Here the CDR3 DNA reads TGTGCAACGAACGGGGCAGGGACGAGCGAGCAGTACTTC. As protein: CATNGAGTSEQYF.

V and J are TRBV2 and TRBJ1-2, with D perhaps matching TRBD1 (6 bases). The germline CDR1 and CDR2 sequences are SNHLY and FYNNEI. V was clipped by 5 bases and J by 4 bases, with 17 bases between them. The CDR3 runs 15 residues. In DNA form, the CDR3 reads TGTGCCAGCAGTCGCAGACAGGAGGGAACCTATGGCTACACCTTC. Residues: CASSRRQEGTYGYTF. Variable domain in full (rest from reference TRBV2 and TRBJ1-2): EPEVTQTPSHQVTQMGQEVILRCVPISNHLYFYWYRQILGQKVEFLVSFYNNEISEKSEIFDDQFSVERPDGSNFTLKIRSTKLEDSAMYFCASSRRQEGTYGYTFGSGTRLTVV.

The rearrangement links TRBV28 to TRBJ2-5, with 12 bases lining up with TRBD1. This CDR3 spans 16 amino acids. The V segment lost 4 bases and the J segment 5 bases; nucleotides outside the gene matches: 8. CDR1 and CDR2 from the germline V gene are MDHEN and SYDVKM. CDR3 nucleotides: TGTGCCAGCAGTTCGCCGGGACAGGGGGCCAGGGAGACCCAGTACTTC. Encoded protein: CASSSPGQGARETQYF.

The gene calls are TRBV6-5 and TRBJ1-2; TRBD1 aligns across 8 bases. The CDR3 contains 15 residues. CDR1 is MNHEY, CDR2 SVGAGI, per germline. The V gene end was trimmed by 4 bases and the J gene end by 6 bases; junction bases not matched to a gene: 10. CDR3 sequence: CASSFTGGGMHGYTF. The CDR3 nucleotides are TGTGCCAGCAGTTTTACAGGGGGAGGAATGCATGGCTACACCTTC.

The chain links TRBV5-4 to TRBJ2-2; D may be TRBD2 (5 bases). CDR1 SGHNT and CDR2 YYREEE come from the germline V gene (reference sequence). There are 15 residues in the CDR3. V was pared by 4 bases and J by 1 base, with 11 bases between. Here the CDR3 reads CASSPGGRNTGELFF. The CDR3 nucleotides read TGTGCCAGCAGCCCCGGAGGCAGGAACACCGGGGAGCTGTTTTTT.

CDR3 nucleotides: TGTGCCACCACTCCCACCGCAGGAAACACCATATATTTT. It is translated as CATTPTAGNTIYF. The rearrangement joins TRBV19 to TRBJ1-3; D unclear. V lost 10 bases and J 4 bases, leaving 14 bases between the germline ends. CDR1 and CDR2 (germline): LNHDA, SQIVND (reference sequence). This CDR3 comprises 13 residues.